Following are 16 T cell receptor beta chains from one sample sequenced in a study of T cell responses to AZD1222 COVID-19 vaccine. Assay used: immunoSEQ multiplex PCR; TCRdb lists only in-frame clones, some missing. The sample has roughly 160,000 clones; roughly 85% are singletons. Sequences were derived from peripheral blood, sampled 28 days after the second AZD1222 dose. The source is an adult who received the AZD1222 COVID-19 vaccine.

J is TRBJ2-3 and V is TRBV28, with TRBD1 as a possible D gene (6 bases). Germline V gives CDR1 MDHEN, CDR2 SYDVKM. This CDR3 region has 15 residues. V dropped 3 bases and J dropped 2 bases, with 12 bases sitting between them. Here the CDR3 DNA reads TGTGCCAGCAGTTTTTCTAGGGGGTCCACAGATACGCAGTATTTT. Protein sequence: CASSFSRGSTDTQYF.

The rearrangement uses TRBV18 and TRBJ2-1, with D maybe TRBD2 (6 bases). This CDR3 region has 18 residues. Per germline, CDR1 KGHSH and CDR2 LQKENI. Trimming left V 5 bases short and J 16 bases short, with 36 bases between. The CDR3: CASSSEPRRRDPHRLDFF. CDR3 nucleotides: TGTGCCAGCTCATCAGAACCCAGGAGGAGGGACCCCCACAGACTGGACTTCTTC.

This chain uses TRBV7-9 with TRBJ2-1; D call uncertain. Germline V gives CDR1 SEHNR, CDR2 FQNEAQ (reference sequence). The CDR3 runs 15 residues. The germline V and J ends were trimmed by 2 bases and 0 bases, with 8 bases remaining between them. The CDR3 DNA reads as TGTGCCAGCAGCTTACCGGCCAGCTCCTACAATGAGCAGTTCTTC. Protein product: CASSLPASSYNEQFF.

V usage is TRBV5-4 and J usage is TRBJ1-1, with 8 positions matching TRBD1. The V gene's germline CDR1 is SGHNT and CDR2 YYREEE (reference sequence). Trimming cost V 4 bases and J 2 bases; bases outside gene matches: 1. The CDR3 spans 13 residues. The CDR3 loop reads CASSGQGNTEAFF. DNA for the CDR3: TGTGCCAGCAGCGGACAGGGAAACACTGAAGCTTTCTTT.

The chain joins TRBV14 to TRBJ1-4; tentative D call: TRBD1 (6 bases). V was pared by 1 base and J by 4 bases, with 13 bases between. CDR1 is SGHDN and CDR2 is FVKESK in the germline V gene. CDR3 length: 16 residues. The CDR3 loop reads CASSQVGQTFNEKLFF. DNA for the CDR3: TGTGCCAGCAGCCAAGTAGGACAGACTTTTAATGAAAAACTGTTTTTT.

The chain carries TRBV7-2 and TRBJ2-3, with 9 nucleotides matching TRBD1. CDR1 is SGHTA and CDR2 is FQGNSA in the germline V gene. This CDR3 has 17 residues. The J segment lost 4 bases and the V segment lost 1 base, leaving 9 bases of the junction unmatched. In nucleotides, the CDR3 is TGTGCCAGCAGCTTAGGTCCACAGGGGGCAGTGGCAGATACGCAGTATTTT. It specifies CASSLGPQGAVADTQYF.

This sequence joins TRBV27 and TRBJ1-2, with D maybe TRBD1 (5 bases). V gave up 0 bases and J gave up 2 bases, with 13 bases separating them. From germline, CDR1 is MNHEY and CDR2 SMNVEV (reference sequence). CDR3 length: 16 residues. The CDR3 here is CASSLSGASQNYGYTF. In DNA, the CDR3 is TGTGCCAGCAGTTTATCAGGGGCCTCCCAGAACTATGGCTACACCTTC.

This sequence joins TRBV7-8 and TRBJ1-4, with 10 bases identical to TRBD1. Germline trimming cut 0 bases from V and 8 bases from J; bases unmatched to any gene: 3. Germline CDR1 SGHVS, CDR2 FQNEAQ. The CDR3 runs to 15 residues. In DNA, the CDR3 is TGTGCCAGCAGCTTAGCCGGGACAGGGGTAGAAAAACTGTTTTTT. It specifies CASSLAGTGVEKLFF.

This chain links TRBV6-5 with TRBJ1-2; no definite D call. Trimming removed 0 bases at V and 2 bases at J, with 4 bases between. The germline V gene has CDR1 MNHEY and CDR2 SVGAGI. This CDR3 contains 13 residues. The CDR3 DNA is TGTGCCAGCAGTTACTCGACGAACTATGGCTACACCTTC. This sequence encodes CASSYSTNYGYTF.

The rearrangement joins TRBV19 to TRBJ2-7, with D unresolved. Germline CDR1 is LNHDA and CDR2 is SQIVND (reference sequence). The CDR3 runs 15 residues. V was pared by 3 bases and J by 3 bases, with 15 bases between. CDR3 loop: CASSILLAGFYEQYF. CDR3 in DNA: TGTGCCAGTAGTATTCTCCTGGCAGGCTTCTACGAGCAGTACTTC. Together with reference TRBV19 and TRBJ2-7, the CDR3 gives the full variable domain: DGGITQSPKYLFRKEGQNVTLSCEQNLNHDAMYWYRQDPGQGLRLIYYSQIVNDFQKGDIAEGYSVSREKKESFPLTVTSAQKNPTAFYLCASSILLAGFYEQYFGPGTRLTVT.

The J gene is TRBJ2-5, the V gene TRBV11-2, with TRBD2 matching over 11 bases. Germline CDR1 is SGHAT and CDR2 is FQNNGV. After removal of 2 bases from V and 5 bases from J, the junction contained 7 bases not matched to a gene. There are 16 residues in the CDR3. CDR3 bases: TGTGCCAGCAGCTTACGGTCGGCTAGCGGGGGGGAGACCCAGTACTTC. This gives the protein CASSLRSASGGETQYF.

A single count supports this clone. The V call is TRBV25-1, the J call TRBJ2-3; D assignment may be TRBD1 or TRBD2 (6 bases each). CDR1 is MGHDK, CDR2 SYGVNS, per germline. This CDR3 comprises 17 residues. Between the trimmed V and J ends, which lost 6 bases and 6 bases, there was a span of 25 bases. The CDR3 loop is CASRERSGDTRSDTQYF. CDR3 sequence (DNA): TGTGCCAGCAGAGAGAGGTCGGGGGACACCAGATCCGATACGCAGTATTTT.

The gene calls are TRBV7-2 and TRBJ2-3, with TRBD2 matching over 8 bases. Germline assignment: CDR1 SGHTA and CDR2 FQGNSA. The ends lost 5 bases at V and 5 bases at J; junction bases unmatched: 6. The length of the CDR3 is 14 residues. The CDR3 protein is CASSRGGSIDTQYF. CDR3 coding DNA: TGTGCCAGCAGCCGGGGGGGCTCTATAGATACGCAGTATTTT.

The chain is built from TRBV4-2 and TRBJ2-5; D gene ambiguous. The CDR3 runs to 16 residues. Trimming pared 0 bases from V and 2 bases from J, leaving 13 bases between. In germline, CDR1 is LGHNA, CDR2 YNFKEQ. CDR3: CASSQDRWSEQETQYF. The CDR3 DNA reads as TGTGCCAGCAGCCAAGATCGTTGGAGCGAACAAGAGACCCAGTACTTC.

This chain uses TRBV3-1 (or the pseudogene TRBV3-2) with TRBJ2-1; 8 positions agree with TRBD2. After removal of 6 bases from V and 3 bases from J, the junction contained 10 bases not matched to a gene. Germline V gene sequence: CDR1 LGHDT, CDR2 YNNKEL (reference sequence). This CDR3 is built from 16 residues. CDR3: CASRRHGGAVYNEQFF. The CDR3 DNA sequence: TGTGCCAGCAGACGTCACGGGGGGGCGGTCTACAATGAGCAGTTCTTC.

The J gene is TRBJ2-3, the V gene TRBV12-3 or TRBV12-4; D is undetermined. V was cut by 3 bases and J by 9 bases, with 13 bases left in between. The CDR3 runs 13 residues. CDR3 residues: CASSFQQLLTQYF. Here the CDR3 DNA reads TGTGCCAGCAGTTTCCAACAGCTGTTGACGCAGTATTTT.